The entry below describes one T cell receptor (beta chain). The sample originates from a study of blood T cell repertoires in COVID-19. Overall study context: Sites in the United States, Italy and Spain provided acute and convalescent COVID-19 samples. PBMCs, B-cell-depleted T cells, or T cells provided the cDNA or gDNA that made up the material.

Some clones are missing from TCRdb's copy, which holds only in-frame ones; the method was immunoSEQ multiplex PCR. The sample shows more than 300,000 clones, about 92% of them seen only once. Germline V gene data show CDR1 as MNHEY and CDR2 as SMNVEV (reference sequence). The CDR3 has 14 amino acids. The V gene lost 3 bases and the J gene lost 0 bases, with 9 bases spanning the gap. The TCR sequence derives from a woman aged 25 to 39 who had recovered from COVID-19. The rearrangement links TRBV27 to TRBJ2-7; a possible D gene is TRBD1 (5 bases). The material sequenced was PBMCs or T cells enriched from blood (not recorded which). CDR3 loop: CASSLGQTSYEQYF. CDR3 sequence (DNA): TGTGCCAGCAGTTTGGGGCAGACCTCCTACGAGCAGTACTTC.